The rows below give T cell receptor beta chains drawn from one sample of a study of cytomegalovirus exposure and HLA in healthy donors. Measured with immunoSEQ multiplex PCR; TCRdb has only the in-frame clones, and not every one. The sample contains 180,000 or so clones, over 80% of which appear only once. Material for sequencing was PBMCs. The source of these receptors is a girl aged 5-17 years in good health and CMV-seropositive. The CDR3 runs from the conserved cysteine through the conserved F or W. D genes are given only for firm matches. Not all rows give a size; the values are once, few, many and, for expanded clones, a class.

NA	TRBV5-1	TRBJ1-6	NA	CASSLSPLRSDAPLHF	TGCGCCAGCAGCTTGAGCCCTCTACGAAGCGATGCACCCCTCCACTTT
TRBD2	TRBV11-2	TRBJ2-5	NA	CASSWGGETQYF	TGTGCCAGCAGCTGGGGGGGGGAGACCCAGTACTTC
TRBD2	TRBV15	TRBJ2-1	NA	CATSRDPSLAGGPNEQFF	TGTGCCACCAGCAGAGATCCCTCCCTAGCGGGAGGGCCCAATGAGCAGTTCTTC
TRBD2	TRBV27	TRBJ2-7	NA	CASSLGTSGSSYEQYF	TGTGCCAGCAGCCTCGGGACTAGCGGGAGCTCCTACGAGCAGTACTTC
NA	TRBV19	TRBJ2-7	NA	CASSTGVSEQYF	TGTGCCAGTAGTACGGGGGTATCGGAGCAGTACTTC
NA	TRBV19	TRBJ1-4	NA	CASSLQVFPTTNEKLFF	TGTGCCAGTAGTTTACAGGTCTTCCCCACAACTAATGAAAAACTGTTTTTT
TRBD2	TRBV5-1	TRBJ2-1	NA	CASSQRAGYATSSYNEQFF	TGCGCCAGCAGCCAGCGAGCGGGATACGCGACCAGCTCCTACAATGAGCAGTTCTTC
TRBD1	TRBV5-1	TRBJ1-1	NA	CASRKGAQNTEAFF	TGCGCCAGCAGGAAGGGGGCCCAGAACACTGAAGCTTTCTTT
NA	TRBV19	TRBJ1-1	few	CASSLLGLYRAFF	TGTGCCAGTAGTCTCCTGGGACTCTATAGGGCTTTCTTT
TRBD2	TRBV6-5	TRBJ2-7	NA	CASSYSSGTYEQYF	TGTGCCAGCAGTTACTCTAGCGGGACCTACGAGCAGTACTTC
TRBD1	TRBV2	TRBJ1-3	NA	CASPNRGGNTIYF	TGTGCCAGCCCGAACAGGGGTGGAAACACCATATATTTT
NA	TRBV5-1	TRBJ1-1	few	CASSPDGLNTEAFF	TGCGCCAGCAGCCCCGACGGACTAAACACTGAAGCTTTCTTT
NA	TRBV7-9	TRBJ2-3	once	CASSSSLTSTDTQYF	TGTGCCAGCAGCTCTAGCCTAACAAGCACAGATACGCAGTATTTT
NA	TRBV27	TRBJ2-1	NA	CASSLTPLTGFWGGQDEQFF	TGTGCCAGCAGTTTGACCCCCCTGACGGGCTTTTGGGGGGGCCAGGATGAGCAGTTCTTC
NA	TRBV29-1	TRBJ1-1	NA	CSLVMSGRAEAFF	TGCAGCCTCGTCATGTCAGGGAGGGCTGAAGCTTTCTTT
NA	TRBV9	TRBJ2-1	NA	CASSPQGEEYNEQFF	TGTGCCAGCAGCCCCCAGGGGGAGGAGTACAATGAGCAGTTCTTC
NA	TRBV5-4	TRBJ2-7	NA	CASSLGWTDNEQYF	TGTGCCAGCAGCTTGGGGTGGACGGACAACGAGCAGTACTTC
TRBD2	TRBV6-1	TRBJ2-7	NA	CASSESGREREQYF	TGTGCCAGCAGCGAAAGCGGGAGAGAACGTGAGCAGTACTTC
NA	TRBV27	TRBJ1-3	NA	CASSPNYAGNTIYF	TGTGCCAGCAGTCCCAACTATGCTGGAAACACCATATATTTT
TRBD2	TRBV10-3	TRBJ2-1	NA	CAIRGTSGRIQQFF	TGTGCCATCAGGGGGACTAGCGGGAGAATTCAGCAGTTCTTC
TRBD2	TRBV10-3	TRBJ2-7	once	CAIKGSGRGSYEQYF	TGTGCCATCAAGGGTAGCGGGAGGGGCTCCTACGAGCAGTACTTC
NA	TRBV19	TRBJ1-5	NA	CASSMFIGNHQPQHF	TGTGCCAGTAGTATGTTTATCGGGAATCATCAGCCCCAGCATTTT
TRBD2	TRBV5-6	TRBJ2-1	NA	CASSSRLGLAGGRNEQFF	TGTGCCAGCAGCTCGAGGCTGGGACTAGCGGGAGGAAGAAATGAGCAGTTCTTC
TRBD1	TRBV10-3	TRBJ1-5	NA	CAISESGDRGMEQPQHF	TGTGCCATCAGTGAGTCCGGGGACAGGGGGATGGAACAGCCCCAGCATTTT